This entry lists 23 T cell receptor beta chains sequenced from one sample in a study of lymphopenia after photon versus proton radiotherapy. Sequencing used immunoSEQ multiplex PCR; TCRdb keeps in-frame clones, though not all of them. Found here are roughly 150,000 clones, 75% to 90% of them singletons; the top ten hold around 4.7%. The sample here was peripheral blood, taken from a patient treated with photon-based radiotherapy. These receptors came from a middle-aged man with gastric cancer.

The chain recombines TRBV12-1 with TRBJ2-2; TRBD2, the table's D call, was not compared with the DNA. TRBV12-1 is tagged as a pseudogene. This CDR3 comprises 17 residues. The chain's CDR3 is CASSFVRREVNTGELFF. The CDR3 nucleotides are TGTGCCAGCAGCTTTGTTCGACGGGAGGTGAACACCGGGGAGCTGTTTTTT.

As DNA, the CDR3 is TGTGCCAGCAGCTTAGCGCTAGATGGCATATATACGCAGTATTTT. This gives the protein CASSLALDGIYTQYF. The V call is TRBV7-2, the J call TRBJ2-3; D gene ambiguous. Germline V lookup: CDR1 SGHTA, CDR2 FQGNSA. V was pared by 0 bases and J by 7 bases, with 14 bases between. The CDR3 contains 15 residues. The variable domain in full, with the rest retrieved from reference TRBV7-2 and TRBJ2-3, is GAGVSQSPSNKVTEKGKDVELRCDPISGHTALYWYRQSLGQGLEFLIYFQGNSAPDKSGLPSDRFSAERTGGSVSTLTIQRTQQEDSAVYLCASSLALDGIYTQYFGPGTRLTVL.

The rearrangement links TRBV29-1 to TRBJ2-1; perhaps TRBD2 as D (6 bases). V lost 5 bases and J 4 bases, leaving 9 bases between the germline ends. The CDR3 runs 12 residues. The germline CDR1 and CDR2 sequences are SQVTM and ANQGSEA. The CDR3 loop reads CSVPGTYNEQFF. Here the CDR3 DNA reads TGCAGCGTTCCCGGGACTTACAATGAGCAGTTCTTC.

V usage is TRBV5-1 and J usage is TRBJ2-3, with D possibly being TRBD1 or TRBD2 (7 bases each). Germline CDR1 is SGHRS and CDR2 is YFSETQ. With 4 bases removed from V and 2 bases from J, the gap between germline ends came to 20 bases. This CDR3 region has 17 residues. CDR3 sequence reads: CASSITQGGSYTDTQYF. Here the CDR3 DNA reads TGCGCCAGCAGCATAACCCAGGGGGGGTCTTACACAGATACGCAGTATTTT.

The chain has TRBV27 and TRBJ2-6; 8 bases fit TRBD2. V trimming: 2 bases; J trimming: 2 bases; junction bases outside the gene matches: 2. Per germline, CDR1 MNHEY and CDR2 SMNVEV (reference sequence). The CDR3 totals 16 residues. The CDR3 DNA reads as TGTGCCAGCAGTTTAAGCGGGGGCGCTGGGGCCAACGTCCTGACTTTC. Its translation: CASSLSGGAGANVLTF.

The chain carries TRBV7-2 and TRBJ2-7, with 11 bases identical to TRBD2. The CDR3 runs to 16 residues. Trimming took 4 bases from V and 0 from J; bases not matched to a gene: 5. CDR1 is SGHTA, CDR2 FQGNSA, per germline. CDR3 loop: CASSSLGTSGSYEQYF. The CDR3 DNA follows: TGTGCCAGCAGCTCCCTCGGGACTAGCGGCTCCTACGAGCAGTACTTC.

This clone was counted once. This rearrangement joins TRBV30 to TRBJ1-2; TRBD1 aligns across 8 bases. Per the germline V gene, CDR1 is GTSNPN and CDR2 is SVGIG (reference sequence). The J segment lost 4 bases and the V segment lost 2 bases, leaving 9 bases of the junction unmatched. The CDR3 sequence is 15 residues long. CDR3 in amino acids: CAWSTKRQGPYGYTF. The CDR3 nucleotides read TGTGCCTGGAGTACCAAGCGACAGGGGCCCTATGGCTACACCTTC. Filled out from reference TRBV30 and TRBJ1-2, the complete variable domain reads SQTIHQWPATLVQPVGSPLSLECTVEGTSNPNLYWYRQAAGRGLQLLFYSVGIGQISSEVPQNLSASRPQDRQFILSSKKLLLSDSGFYLCAWSTKRQGPYGYTFGSGTRLTVV.

The chain combines TRBV19 with TRBJ2-7, with D possibly being TRBD1 or TRBD2 (5 bases each). The germline V gene encodes CDR1 LNHDA and CDR2 SQIVND (reference sequence). This CDR3 comprises 13 residues. Trimming stripped 11 bases from V and 2 bases from J, with 16 bases between. The CDR3 loop reads CASSGDGTYEQYF. The DNA for the CDR3 is TGTGCCTCCTCTGGGGACGGGACCTACGAGCAGTACTTC.

V usage is TRBV2 and J usage is TRBJ1-1; a possible D gene is TRBD1 (6 bases). The CDR3 is 15 amino acids. From germline, CDR1 is SNHLY and CDR2 FYNNEI. V lost 7 bases, J lost 0 bases, and 15 bases lay in between. CDR3 region: CASNGQPILNTEAFF. CDR3 DNA: TGTGCCAGCAATGGACAGCCAATCCTGAACACTGAAGCTTTCTTT.

This clone appeared once. The sample has other DNA sequences that encode this CDR3 too. The rearrangement uses TRBV20-1 and TRBJ2-5; D ambiguous. Germline-derived CDR1 and CDR2 are DFQATT and SNEGSKA (reference sequence). The V end lost 3 bases, the J end lost 2 bases, and 4 bases lay between the germline ends. The CDR3 runs 11 residues. The CDR3 nucleotides read TGCAGTGCTAGGCCTCAAGAGACCCAGTACTTC. This codes for CSARPQETQYF.

The chain uses TRBV19 and TRBJ2-1, with 15 bases fitting TRBD2. The trim removed 6 bases at V and 7 bases at J, leaving 7 bases unmatched. The germline CDR1 and CDR2 sequences are LNHDA and SQIVND (reference sequence). The length of the CDR3 is 16 residues. DNA of the CDR3: TGTGCCAGTAGGTCAGCGGGGACTAGCGGGAGGAATGAGCAGTTCTTC. Translated: CASRSAGTSGRNEQFF. Variable domain in full (rest from reference TRBV19 and TRBJ2-1): DGGITQSPKYLFRKEGQNVTLSCEQNLNHDAMYWYRQDPGQGLRLIYYSQIVNDFQKGDIAEGYSVSREKKESFPLTVTSAQKNPTAFYLCASRSAGTSGRNEQFFGPGTRLTVL.

This clone was seen once. This chain connects TRBV29-1 to TRBJ2-5, with 9 bases matching TRBD1. There are 13 residues in the CDR3. The germline V gene encodes CDR1 SQVTM and CDR2 ANQGSEA. V lost 7 bases and J lost 5; bases outside the gene matches: 8. DNA of the CDR3: TGCAGCGGGGAACAGGGGGCAGGTGAGACCCAGTACTTC. Protein sequence: CSGEQGAGETQYF.

This clone occurred once. The V and J genes are TRBV6-4 and TRBJ2-2, with a weak D call TRBD2 (6 bases). The germline V gene encodes CDR1 MRHNA and CDR2 SNTAGT. The ends were cut back, 2 bases at V and 4 bases at J, with 11 bases in the middle. The CDR3 extends over 15 amino acids. In DNA, the CDR3 is TGTGCCAGCAGTGACCCGGGAGAAGGCACCGGGGAGCTGTTTTTT. Amino acid sequence: CASSDPGEGTGELFF.

Regarding this clone: At one end, the junction sequence differs from germline, possibly due to a read error. The chain is built from TRBV5-1 and TRBJ1-1, with D unresolved. The CDR3 loop spans 15 amino acids. Per the germline V gene, CDR1 is SGHRS and CDR2 is YFSETQ. The CDR3 DNA follows: TGCGCCAGCAGCCTCCGCCCGGGGAGGAACGCTGAAGCTTTCTTT. Encoded protein: CASSLRPGRNAEAFF.

The V gene is TRBV30, the J gene TRBJ2-7; D remains ambiguous. Germline V gives CDR1 GTSNPN, CDR2 SVGIG (reference sequence). The CDR3 extends over 12 amino acids. The germline V and J ends were trimmed by 1 base and 9 bases, with 13 bases remaining between them. CDR3 sequence: CAWSDSPSRQYF. CDR3 nucleotide sequence: TGTGCCTGGAGTGACAGTCCGTCGCGGCAGTACTTC.

CDR3 sequence (DNA): TGTGCCATCAGTGATGGGGATCAGCCCCAGCATTTT. This translates into CAISDGDQPQHF. This rearrangement joins TRBV10-3 to TRBJ1-5; D ambiguous. Germline loops: CDR1 ENHRY, CDR2 SYGVKD. CDR3 length equals 12 residues. Trimming took 3 bases from V and 5 from J, leaving 5 bases between them.

V gene TRBV28 combines with J gene TRBJ2-1, with D possibly TRBD2 on 6 matching bases. Trimming pared 3 bases from V and 6 bases from J, leaving 15 bases between. CDR1 and CDR2 from the germline V gene are MDHEN and SYDVKM. The CDR3 is 15 residues long. The CDR3 is CASSLRDRATNEQFF. CDR3 coding DNA: TGTGCCAGCAGTTTGCGGGACCGGGCGACCAATGAGCAGTTCTTC.

This chain connects TRBV7-2 to TRBJ2-1; tentatively, D is TRBD1 (6 bases). Trimming stripped 1 base from V and 5 bases from J, with 9 bases between. There are 14 residues in the CDR3. Looked up from germline, CDR1 is SGHTA and CDR2 is FQGNSA. The CDR3 DNA reads TGTGCCAGCAGCTTAGTGACAGGAGACAATGAGCAGTTCTTC. Its protein is CASSLVTGDNEQFF. The full variable domain, completed using reference TRBV7-2 and TRBJ2-1, is GAGVSQSPSNKVTEKGKDVELRCDPISGHTALYWYRQSLGQGLEFLIYFQGNSAPDKSGLPSDRFSAERTGGSVSTLTIQRTQQEDSAVYLCASSLVTGDNEQFFGPGTRLTVL.

The chain joins TRBV27 to TRBJ1-2; 10 positions agree with TRBD1. V shed 10 bases and J 0 bases; nucleotides not matched to a gene: 11. This CDR3 spans 16 amino acids. Germline loops: CDR1 MNHEY, CDR2 SMNVEV (reference sequence). The DNA for the CDR3 is TGTGCCACCCTGACAGGGGGCCTCGTAGCTAACTATGGCTACACCTTC. Translation: CATLTGGLVANYGYTF.

The count of this clone is one. V usage is TRBV6-1 and J usage is TRBJ1-2; D gene uncertain. Germline V CDR1 and CDR2: MNHNS, SASEGT. Between the trimmed V and J ends, which lost 7 bases and 4 bases, there was a span of 16 bases. CDR3 length: 14 residues. The CDR3 is CASNGDLVIYGYTF. CDR3 bases: TGTGCCAGCAATGGAGATTTGGTAATCTATGGCTACACCTTC.

This clone was recorded once. The rearrangement links TRBV7-9 to TRBJ1-1; weak D call: TRBD1 (5 bases). Germline V gene sequence: CDR1 SEHNR, CDR2 FQNEAQ (reference sequence). CDR3 size: 15 residues. Trimming removed 2 bases at V and 4 bases at J, with 14 bases between. The CDR3 bases are TGTGCCAGCAGCTTAAGCAAGGGAAGGGGCACTGAAGCTTTCTTT. Protein sequence: CASSLSKGRGTEAFF. The whole variable domain, remainder taken from reference TRBV7-9 and TRBJ1-1, is DTGVSQNPRHKITKRGQNVTFRCDPISEHNRLYWYRQTLGQGPEFLTYFQNEAQLEKSRLLSDRFSAERPKGSFSTLEIQRTEQGDSAMYLCASSLSKGRGTEAFFGQGTRLTVV.

This sequence joins TRBV6-6 and TRBJ2-1; TRBD2 matches 7 bases. CDR1 is MNHNY, CDR2 SVGAGI, per germline (reference sequence). The CDR3 totals 14 residues. Trimming took 5 bases from V and 5 from J; bases not matched to a gene: 6. The chain's CDR3 is CASSRPGTNNEQFF. The CDR3 bases are TGTGCCAGCAGTCGCCCCGGGACTAACAATGAGCAGTTCTTC.

The genes are TRBV29-1 and TRBJ2-1, with a possible D match to TRBD2 (7 bases). Deletions cut 6 bases from V and 8 bases from J, with 14 bases between. From germline, CDR1 is SQVTM and CDR2 ANQGSEA. The CDR3 spans 12 residues. CDR3 DNA sequence: TGCAGCGTCGAGGGGGGGGGCGATGAGCAGTTCTTC. The encoded protein is CSVEGGGDEQFF.